The sequence of this T cell receptor (beta chain) was determined in a study of tumor-infiltrating lymphocytes in primary liver carcinoma. This CDR3 spans 13 amino acids. The ends were cut back, 5 bases at V and 0 bases at J, with 6 bases in the middle. Germline V gene lookup returns CDR1 SEHNR and CDR2 FQNEAQ (reference sequence). This clonotype was found many times. A primer matching the constant region was used to make TCR beta cDNA from approximately 520 ng of total RNA. For TCR beta, libraries were produced by three nested multiplex PCR rounds using slightly modified ARM-PCR. Each of the first two PCR rounds ran roughly 9 cycles with TRBV1-TRBV30 forward and C-beta reverse primers. TCRdb independently ran MiXCR on the multiplex PCR reads; one entry per CDR3 protein. The table shows tens of thousands of distinct CDR3 sequences, with roughly 77% occurring only once. Co-extraction of RNA and DNA was performed on about 19-31 mg of unsorted bulk tissue.

The chain combines TRBV7-9 with TRBJ2-3; D may match TRBD1 or TRBD2 (5 bases each). The source is a man in his forties or fifties with primary liver carcinoma and hepatitis B virus infection. Sequencing input: liver tumor tissue from sampling region 3. Subset specified: tumor region T3, left-lateral pole. CDR3 sequence reads: CASSRDSTDTQYF. CDR3 bases: TGTGCCAGCAGCCGGGACAGCACAGATACGCAGTATTTT.